The 9 T cell receptor beta chains below were found in one sample sequenced in a study of OX40 agonist ivuxolimab in advanced cancers. Sequenced by immunoSEQ multiplex PCR; TCRdb stores in-frame clones only, minus some. Among 82,000 or so clones, more than 80% were seen once, and the ten largest hold approximately 2.3%. The starting material was CD4+ or CD8+ T cells sorted from blood, obtained in a trial of the OX40 agonist ivuxolimab. These receptors were taken from an adult with an advanced solid tumor such as melanoma, head and neck, liver or kidney cancer.

V usage is TRBV4-1 and J usage is TRBJ1-2; D might be TRBD1 (5 bases). Trimming removed 1 base from V and 6 bases from J, with 21 bases in between. The CDR3 covers 17 residues. Germline CDR1 reads MGHRA; CDR2 reads YSYEKL. As DNA, the CDR3 is TGCGCCAGCAGCCAAGGGCCGGTGGCAGGGAGCGGAGATGGCTACACCTTC. Residues: CASSQGPVAGSGDGYTF.

The rearrangement joins TRBV18 to TRBJ2-3, with 9 bases identical to TRBD2. This CDR3 has 15 residues. Germline loops: CDR1 KGHSH, CDR2 LQKENI. With 2 bases clipped from V and 5 bases from J, the junction kept 5 bases outside the gene matches. CDR3: CASSPASGERDTQYF. In nucleotides, the CDR3 is TGTGCCAGCTCACCAGCTAGCGGGGAAAGAGATACGCAGTATTTT.

The CDR3 reads CASSHSGGYTF. Here the CDR3 DNA reads TGTGCCAGCAGCCACAGCGGGGGCTACACCTTC. The J gene is TRBJ1-2, the V gene TRBV5-5; D is unresolved. Trimming took 4 bases from V and 8 from J, leaving 9 bases between them. This CDR3 has 11 residues. Germline V lookup: CDR1 SGHKS, CDR2 YYEKEE (reference sequence).

The V and J genes are TRBV5-1 and TRBJ2-5, with unresolved D. V lost 0 bases to trimming and J lost 1 base, with 4 bases between them. Germline V gene sequence: CDR1 SGHRS, CDR2 YFSETQ. The CDR3 has 13 amino acids. The CDR3 spells CASSLDTQETQYF. The DNA of the CDR3 is TGCGCCAGCAGCTTGGACACCCAAGAGACCCAGTACTTC. The whole variable domain, filled in from reference TRBV5-1 and TRBJ2-5, reads KAGVTQTPRYLIKTRGQQVTLSCSPISGHRSVSWYQQTPGQGLQFLFEYFSETQRNKGNFPGRFSGRQFSNSRSEMNVSTLELGDSALYLCASSLDTQETQYFGPGTRLLVL.

The chain is built from TRBV7-2 and TRBJ1-1; no clear D. From germline, CDR1 is SGHTA and CDR2 FQGNSA. The V and J ends lost 2 bases and 1 base respectively, with 17 bases between them. CDR3 length: 17 amino acids. This CDR3 reads CASSLIQLRDGNTEAFF. CDR3 coding DNA: TGTGCCAGCAGCTTAATCCAGCTACGGGATGGGAACACTGAAGCTTTCTTT.

The rearrangement uses TRBV5-1 and TRBJ2-1; TRBD2 might be the D (7 bases). The CDR3 loop spans 15 amino acids. V dropped 4 bases and J dropped 10 bases, with 21 bases sitting between them. Germline V gene lookup returns CDR1 SGHRS and CDR2 YFSETQ. The CDR3 loop reads CASSPEGGGVEEQFF. The CDR3 DNA reads TGCGCCAGCAGCCCCGAGGGGGGGGGAGTTGAGGAGCAGTTCTTC.

V is TRBV19 and J is TRBJ1-5; D gene ambiguous. CDR3 length: 16 amino acids. Trimming left V 0 bases short and J 6 bases short, with 15 bases between. Germline CDR1 and CDR2: LNHDA and SQIVND (reference sequence). CDR3 coding DNA: TGTGCCAGTAGTATAGAGGGCAGTTCTTCTGGTCAGCCCCAGCATTTT. This translates into CASSIEGSSSGQPQHF.

This rearrangement joins TRBV2 to TRBJ2-3; 12 bases fit TRBD1. This CDR3 has 15 amino acids. With V trimmed by 5 bases and J by 6 bases, 6 bases remained unmatched. CDR1 and CDR2 (germline): SNHLY, FYNNEI. CDR3 bases: TGTGCCAGCAGTACGGGGACAGGGGGCGCGGATACGCAGTATTTT. This encodes CASSTGTGGADTQYF.

The chain couples TRBV4-1 to TRBJ2-3, with 7 nucleotides matching TRBD1. V lost 2 bases to trimming and J lost 3 bases; unmatched junction nucleotides: 2. The CDR3 covers 14 residues. CDR1 and CDR2 (germline): MGHRA, YSYEKL. The DNA for the CDR3 is TGCGCCAGCAGCCAACAGGGGGTAACAGATACGCAGTATTTT. Residues: CASSQQGVTDTQYF.